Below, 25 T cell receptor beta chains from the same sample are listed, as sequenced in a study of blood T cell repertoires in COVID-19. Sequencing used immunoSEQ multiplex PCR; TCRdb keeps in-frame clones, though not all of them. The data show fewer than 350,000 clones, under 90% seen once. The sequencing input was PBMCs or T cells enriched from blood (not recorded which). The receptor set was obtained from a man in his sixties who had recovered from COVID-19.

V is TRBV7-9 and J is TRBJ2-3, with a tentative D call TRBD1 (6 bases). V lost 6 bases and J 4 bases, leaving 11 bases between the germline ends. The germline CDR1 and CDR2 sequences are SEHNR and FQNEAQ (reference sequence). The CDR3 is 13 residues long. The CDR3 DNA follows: TGTGCCAGCAGTTCACAGGGATCAGATACGCAGTATTTT. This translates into CASSSQGSDTQYF.

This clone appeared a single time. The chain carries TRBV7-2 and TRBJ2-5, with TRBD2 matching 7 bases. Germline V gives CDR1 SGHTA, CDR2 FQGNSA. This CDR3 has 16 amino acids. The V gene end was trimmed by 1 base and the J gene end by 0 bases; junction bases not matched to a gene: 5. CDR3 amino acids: CASSLGLAAYQETQYF. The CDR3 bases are TGTGCCAGCAGCTTAGGGCTAGCGGCTTACCAAGAGACCCAGTACTTC.

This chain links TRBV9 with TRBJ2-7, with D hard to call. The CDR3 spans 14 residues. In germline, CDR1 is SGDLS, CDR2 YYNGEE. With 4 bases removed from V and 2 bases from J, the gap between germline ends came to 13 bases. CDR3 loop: CASSPPGVTYEQYF. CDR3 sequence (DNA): TGTGCCAGCAGCCCCCCGGGTGTGACCTACGAGCAGTACTTC. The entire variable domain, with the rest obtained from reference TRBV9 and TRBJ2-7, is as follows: DSGVTQTPKHLITATGQRVTLRCSPRSGDLSVYWYQQSLDQGLQFLIQYYNGEERAKGNILERFSAQQFPDLHSELNLSSLELGDSALYFCASSPPGVTYEQYFGPGTRLTVT.

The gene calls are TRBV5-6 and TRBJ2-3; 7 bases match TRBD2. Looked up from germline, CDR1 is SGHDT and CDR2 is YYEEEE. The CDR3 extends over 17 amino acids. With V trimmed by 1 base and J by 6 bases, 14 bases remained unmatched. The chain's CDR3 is CASSLIGGERDWDTQYF. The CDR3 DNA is TGTGCCAGCAGCTTGATTGGGGGAGAGCGGGATTGGGATACGCAGTATTTT.

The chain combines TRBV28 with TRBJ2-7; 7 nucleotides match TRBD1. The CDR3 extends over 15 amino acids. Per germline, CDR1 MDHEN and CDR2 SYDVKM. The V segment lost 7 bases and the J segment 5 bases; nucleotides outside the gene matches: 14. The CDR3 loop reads CASTLLTGTRHEQYF. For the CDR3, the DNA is TGTGCCAGCACCCTATTGACAGGGACGAGGCACGAGCAGTACTTC. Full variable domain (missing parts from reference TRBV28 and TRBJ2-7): DVKVTQSSRYLVKRTGEKVFLECVQDMDHENMFWYRQDPGLGLRLIYFSYDVKMKEKGDIPEGYSVSREKKERFSLILESASTNQTSMYLCASTLLTGTRHEQYFGPGTRLTVT.

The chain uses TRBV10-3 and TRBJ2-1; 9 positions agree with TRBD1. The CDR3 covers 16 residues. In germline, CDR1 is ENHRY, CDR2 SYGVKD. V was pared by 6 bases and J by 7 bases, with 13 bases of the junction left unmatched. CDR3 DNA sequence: TGTGCCATCAGCGAATTGACAGGGGGGAGATTTAATGAGCAGTTCTTC. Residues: CAISELTGGRFNEQFF.

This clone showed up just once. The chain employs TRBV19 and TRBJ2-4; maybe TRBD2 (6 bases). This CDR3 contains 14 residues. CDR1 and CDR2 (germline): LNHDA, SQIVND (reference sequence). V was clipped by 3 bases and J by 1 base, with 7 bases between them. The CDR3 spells CASSIRGAKNIQYF. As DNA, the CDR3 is TGTGCCAGTAGTATTCGGGGGGCCAAAAACATTCAGTACTTC.

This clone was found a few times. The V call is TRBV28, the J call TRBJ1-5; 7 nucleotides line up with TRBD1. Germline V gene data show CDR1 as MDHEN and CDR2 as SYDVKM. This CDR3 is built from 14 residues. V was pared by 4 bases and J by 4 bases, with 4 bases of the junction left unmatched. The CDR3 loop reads CASSSGQTNQPQHF. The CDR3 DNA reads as TGTGCCAGCAGTTCGGGACAGACTAATCAGCCCCAGCATTTT.

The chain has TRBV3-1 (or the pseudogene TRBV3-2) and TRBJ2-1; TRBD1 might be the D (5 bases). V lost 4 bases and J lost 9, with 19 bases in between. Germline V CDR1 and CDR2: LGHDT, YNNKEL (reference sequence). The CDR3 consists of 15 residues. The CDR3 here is CASSPVVPATGEQFF. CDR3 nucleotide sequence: TGTGCCAGCAGCCCAGTGGTTCCCGCAACAGGTGAGCAGTTCTTC.

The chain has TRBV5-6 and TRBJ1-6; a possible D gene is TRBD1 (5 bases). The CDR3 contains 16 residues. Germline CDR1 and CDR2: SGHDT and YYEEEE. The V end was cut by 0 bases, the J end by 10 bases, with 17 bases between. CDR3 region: CASSLVAGPGRSPLHF. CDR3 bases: TGTGCCAGCAGCTTGGTGGCGGGGCCGGGACGATCACCCCTCCACTTT.

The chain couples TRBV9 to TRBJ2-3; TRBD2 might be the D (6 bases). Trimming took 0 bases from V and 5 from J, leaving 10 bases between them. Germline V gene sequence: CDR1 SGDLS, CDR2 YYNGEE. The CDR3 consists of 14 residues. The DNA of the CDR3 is TGTGCCAGCAGCGTAGAGTGGAGGGGAGATACGCAGTATTTT. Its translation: CASSVEWRGDTQYF.

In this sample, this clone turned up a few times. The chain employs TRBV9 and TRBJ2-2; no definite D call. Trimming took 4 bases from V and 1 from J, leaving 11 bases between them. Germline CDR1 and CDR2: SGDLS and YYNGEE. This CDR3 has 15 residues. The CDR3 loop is CASSTRPGNTGELFF. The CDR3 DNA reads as TGTGCCAGCAGCACTCGTCCCGGGAACACCGGGGAGCTGTTTTTT.

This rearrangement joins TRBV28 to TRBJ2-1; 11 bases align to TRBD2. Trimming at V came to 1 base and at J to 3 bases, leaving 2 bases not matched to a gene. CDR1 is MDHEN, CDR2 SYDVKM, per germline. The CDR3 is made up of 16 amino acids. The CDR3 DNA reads TGTGCCAGCAGTTTATATAGCGGGAGGGGCTACAATGAGCAGTTCTTC. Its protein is CASSLYSGRGYNEQFF.

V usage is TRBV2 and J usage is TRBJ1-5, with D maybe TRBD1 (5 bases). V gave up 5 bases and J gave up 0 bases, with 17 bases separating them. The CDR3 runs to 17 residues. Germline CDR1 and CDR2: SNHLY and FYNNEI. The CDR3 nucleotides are TGTGCCAGCAGTCCGAAGGGGTCCAGGGATAGCAATCAGCCCCAGCATTTT. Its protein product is CASSPKGSRDSNQPQHF.

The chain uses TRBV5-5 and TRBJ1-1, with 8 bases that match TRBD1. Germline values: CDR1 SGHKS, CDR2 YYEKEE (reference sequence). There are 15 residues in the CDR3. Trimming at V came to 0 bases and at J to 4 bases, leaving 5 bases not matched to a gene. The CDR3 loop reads CASSLVTRGLTEAFF. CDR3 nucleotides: TGTGCCAGCAGCTTGGTTACCAGGGGGCTCACTGAAGCTTTCTTT.

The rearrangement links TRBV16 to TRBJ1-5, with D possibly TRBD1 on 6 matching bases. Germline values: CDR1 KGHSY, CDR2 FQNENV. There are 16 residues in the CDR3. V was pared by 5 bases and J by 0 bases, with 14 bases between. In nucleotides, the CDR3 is TGTGCCAGCAGCTCAGGGGTAGGAATTAGCAATCAGCCCCAGCATTTT. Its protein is CASSSGVGISNQPQHF.

The CDR3 sequence: CASMGQGITGELFF. DNA of the CDR3: TGTGCCAGCATGGGACAGGGTATCACCGGGGAGCTGTTTTTT. This chain uses TRBV28 with TRBJ2-2; 9 bases agree with TRBD1. The J segment lost 4 bases and the V segment lost 7 bases, leaving 4 bases of the junction unmatched. The CDR3 spans 14 residues. Germline assignment: CDR1 MDHEN and CDR2 SYDVKM. The entire variable domain, with the rest obtained from reference TRBV28 and TRBJ2-2, is as follows: DVKVTQSSRYLVKRTGEKVFLECVQDMDHENMFWYRQDPGLGLRLIYFSYDVKMKEKGDIPEGYSVSREKKERFSLILESASTNQTSMYLCASMGQGITGELFFGEGSRLTVL.

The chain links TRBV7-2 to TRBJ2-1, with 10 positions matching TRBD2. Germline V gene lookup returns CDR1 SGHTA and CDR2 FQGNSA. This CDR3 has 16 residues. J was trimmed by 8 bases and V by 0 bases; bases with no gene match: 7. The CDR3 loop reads CASSLAAASGSYEQFF. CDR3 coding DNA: TGTGCCAGCAGCTTAGCGGCGGCTAGCGGGAGCTATGAGCAGTTCTTC.

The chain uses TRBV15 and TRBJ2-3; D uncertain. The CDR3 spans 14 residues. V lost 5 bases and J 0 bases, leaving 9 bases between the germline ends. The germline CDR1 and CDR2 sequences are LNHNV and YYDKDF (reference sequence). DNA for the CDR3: TGTGCCACCAGCTCTCCCAGTAGCACAGATACGCAGTATTTT. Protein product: CATSSPSSTDTQYF.

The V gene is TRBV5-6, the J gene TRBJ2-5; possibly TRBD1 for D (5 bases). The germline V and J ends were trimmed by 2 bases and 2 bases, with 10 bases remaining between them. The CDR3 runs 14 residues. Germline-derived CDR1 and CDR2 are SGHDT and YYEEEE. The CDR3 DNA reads TGTGCCAGCAGCTTCTTCGACAGTCAAGAGACCCAGTACTTC. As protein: CASSFFDSQETQYF.

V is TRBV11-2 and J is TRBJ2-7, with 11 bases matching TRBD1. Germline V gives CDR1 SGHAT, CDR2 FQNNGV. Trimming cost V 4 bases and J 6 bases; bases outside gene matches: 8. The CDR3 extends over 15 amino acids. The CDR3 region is CASSYPGDRGSEQYF. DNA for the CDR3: TGTGCCAGCAGCTATCCGGGGGACAGGGGGAGCGAGCAGTACTTC.

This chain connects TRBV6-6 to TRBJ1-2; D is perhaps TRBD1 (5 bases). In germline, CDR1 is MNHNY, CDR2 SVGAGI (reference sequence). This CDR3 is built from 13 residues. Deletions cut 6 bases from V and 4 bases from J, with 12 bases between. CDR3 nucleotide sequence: TGTGCCAGCAGGACGCCCCAGGGCTATGGCTACACCTTC. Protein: CASRTPQGYGYTF.

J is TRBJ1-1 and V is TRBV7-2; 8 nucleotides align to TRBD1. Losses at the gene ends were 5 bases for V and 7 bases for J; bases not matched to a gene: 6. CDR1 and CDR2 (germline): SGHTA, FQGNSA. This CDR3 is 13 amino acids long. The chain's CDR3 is CASSPDRAFEAFF. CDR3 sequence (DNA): TGTGCCAGCAGCCCGGACAGGGCGTTTGAAGCTTTCTTT.

CDR3 in amino acids: CASTWEPFYGYTF. CDR3 in DNA: TGTGCCAGCACATGGGAGCCCTTTTATGGCTACACCTTC. The chain combines TRBV28 with TRBJ1-2; D is unresolved. CDR3 length: 13 residues. Trimming shortened V by 7 bases and J by 5 bases, and 14 bases separated the two germline ends. Germline V CDR1 and CDR2: MDHEN, SYDVKM.

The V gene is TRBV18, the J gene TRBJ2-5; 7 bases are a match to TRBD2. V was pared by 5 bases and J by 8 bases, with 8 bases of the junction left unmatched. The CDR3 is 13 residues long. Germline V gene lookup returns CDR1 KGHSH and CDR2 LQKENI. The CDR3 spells CASSSGLSGTQYF. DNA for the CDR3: TGTGCCAGCTCATCGGGACTATCAGGAACCCAGTACTTC.